Below, one TCR beta chain is given with its context. Germline loops: CDR1 SGHRS, CDR2 YFSETQ. V lost 2 bases and J lost 0, with 9 bases in between. The CDR3 spans 14 residues. Each patient relapsed following autologous stem cell transplantation, and prior brentuximab vedotin exposure differed. The data derive from a study of PD-1 blockade in classical Hodgkin lymphoma. This table comes from immunoSEQ multiplex PCR, and its TCRdb copy is limited to in-frame clones, with some not included. The sample lists about 58,000 clones, around 89% seen once, with under 6% in the top ten. This TCR derives from a human donor with classical Hodgkin lymphoma. The V call is TRBV5-1, the J call TRBJ2-7, with a possible D match to TRBD1 (5 bases). The material was peripheral blood mononuclear cells (PBMCs), obtained before the second cycle of nivolumab. The CDR3 loop is CASSFVQVSYEQYF. In nucleotides, the CDR3 is TGCGCCAGCAGCTTCGTACAGGTCTCCTACGAGCAGTACTTC.